Below, one TCR beta chain is given with its context. The antigen remains unidentified. The data are from a study of CD8+ T cells in alopecia areata. Study summary: Treatment with tofacitinib (6 to 18 months) was followed by 6 months off drug. Percentage of affected scalp area was the basis on which treated patients' severity was scored. Study-wide points: Patients showed less clear TCR sequence sharing than mice, possibly partly because of HLA diversity.

Looked up from germline, CDR1 is SQVTM and CDR2 is ANQGSEA. Trimming cost V 3 bases and J 3 bases; bases outside gene matches: 15. The CDR3 is 17 residues long. The treatment is: oral pan-JAK inhibitor, 5-10 mg twice daily. Sorting of PBMCs yielded the CD4+ and CD8+ T cells. After isolation, RNA underwent reverse transcription to generate cDNA as the sequencing template. Method: immunoSEQ multiplex PCR; TCRdb's copy keeps in-frame clones and lacks some. The top ten clones hold 16% of a sample with about 170,000 clones, roughly 60% of them seen once. The source was CD4+ T cells sorted from blood, collected at approximately week 61, from a patient treated with tofacitinib. The clonotype comes from a human donor with alopecia areata. The rearrangement uses TRBV29-1 and TRBJ2-7; 9 bases map to TRBD2. This chain's CDR3 is CSVDANAGGGDLYEQYF. The DNA of the CDR3 is TGCAGCGTTGACGCCAATGCAGGCGGGGGGGATCTCTACGAGCAGTACTTC.